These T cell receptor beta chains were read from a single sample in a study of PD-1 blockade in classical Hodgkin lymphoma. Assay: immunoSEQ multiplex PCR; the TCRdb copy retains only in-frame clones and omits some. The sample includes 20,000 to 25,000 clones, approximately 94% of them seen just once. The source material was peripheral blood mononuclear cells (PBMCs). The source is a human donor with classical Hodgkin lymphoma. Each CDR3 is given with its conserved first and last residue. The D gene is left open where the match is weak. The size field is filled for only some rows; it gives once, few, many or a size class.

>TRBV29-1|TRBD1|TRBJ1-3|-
TGCAGCGTTGAAGATCCTGCAGGGGGTAACTCTGGAAACACCATATATTTT
CSVEDPAGGNSGNTIYF
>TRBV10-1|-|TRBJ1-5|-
TGCGCCAGCAGGTCGGCGGGGTACCCTATTAGCAATCAGCCCCAGCATTTT
CASRSAGYPISNQPQHF
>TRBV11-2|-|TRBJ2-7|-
TGTGCCAGCAGCGGGGACGGCGACTACGAGCAGTACTTC
CASSGDGDYEQYF
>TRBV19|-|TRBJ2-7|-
TGTGCCAGTAGTATGGCAGTGAGATACGAGCAGTACTTC
CASSMAVRYEQYF
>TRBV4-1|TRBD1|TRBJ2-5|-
TGCGCCAGCAGCCAAGCCCATGGGACAGTCCAAGAGACCCAGTACTTC
CASSQAHGTVQETQYF
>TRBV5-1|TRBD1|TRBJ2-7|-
TGCGCCAGCAGCCTCCAACTACAGGACAGGACTCTACGTAGGGAGTACTTC
CASSLQLQDRTLRREYF
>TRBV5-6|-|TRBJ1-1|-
TGTGCCAGCAGCTTATTAGGTTGGACTGAAGCTTTCTTT
CASSLLGWTEAFF
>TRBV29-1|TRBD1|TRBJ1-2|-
TGCAGCGCGGAACAGGGGGCTAGGGGCTACACCTTC
CSAEQGARGYTF
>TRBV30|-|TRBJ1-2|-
TGTGCCTGGAGTCCGGGTGTGAGAAACTATGGCTACACCTTC
CAWSPGVRNYGYTF
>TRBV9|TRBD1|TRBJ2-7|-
TGTGCCAGCAGCGCGTCGGGACAGGGCTACGAGCAGTACTTC
CASSASGQGYEQYF
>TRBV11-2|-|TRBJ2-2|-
TGTGCCAGCAGCTTCCGGGGGGCCGGCCCCGGGGAGCTGTTTTTT
CASSFRGAGPGELFF
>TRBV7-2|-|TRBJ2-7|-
TGTGCCAGCAGCTTAGTAGCGTCCCTCTACGAGCAGTACTTC
CASSLVASLYEQYF
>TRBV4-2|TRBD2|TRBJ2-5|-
TGTGCCAGCAGCCAAGTTGAGCGGGGGGGCCCCCAGTACTTC
CASSQVERGGPQYF
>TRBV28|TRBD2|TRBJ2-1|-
TGTGCCAGCAGCCCCGCAATTGGAGCGGGGGTCTACAATGAGCAGTTCTTC
CASSPAIGAGVYNEQFF
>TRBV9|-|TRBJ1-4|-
TGTGCCAGCAGCGCCGGGACTATCAGGGAAAAACTGTTTTTT
CASSAGTIREKLFF
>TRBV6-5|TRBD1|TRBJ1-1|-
TGTGCCAGCAGTTACTCGAGGGGACAGGGGGGACAGGCTTTCTTT
CASSYSRGQGGQAFF
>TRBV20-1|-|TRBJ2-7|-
TGCAGTGCTAGGAACGAGCAGTACTTC
CSARNEQYF
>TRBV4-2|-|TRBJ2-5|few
TGTGCCAGCAGCCTGTCCAGGGCCCTATCCCAAGAGACCCAGTACTTC
CASSLSRALSQETQYF
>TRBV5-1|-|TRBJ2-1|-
TGCGCCAGCAGCAGGCAGGCTAGTAGCGATGAGCAGTTCTTC
CASSRQASSDEQFF
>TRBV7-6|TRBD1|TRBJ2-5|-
TGTGCCAGCAGCCCCGGTAGGGGGCGACAAGAGACCCAGTACTTC
CASSPGRGRQETQYF
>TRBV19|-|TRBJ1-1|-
TGTGCCAGTAGTATCCCAGGGCAGCGGACTGAAGCTTTCTTT
CASSIPGQRTEAFF
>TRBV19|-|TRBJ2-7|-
TGTGCCAGTAGTAAGGGAGGGGGCCTTTCCGAGCAGTACTTC
CASSKGGGLSEQYF
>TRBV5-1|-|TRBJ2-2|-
TGCGCCAGCAGCGGAGGGGTCGCGGCATGGACCGGGGAGCTGTTTTTT
CASSGGVAAWTGELFF
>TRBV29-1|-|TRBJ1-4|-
TGCAGCGTTCGTGACAGAGCCGTCAATGAAAAACTGTTTTTT
CSVRDRAVNEKLFF
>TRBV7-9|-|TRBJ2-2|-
TGTGCCAGCAGCCTACCGAACACCGGGGAGCTGTTTTTT
CASSLPNTGELFF
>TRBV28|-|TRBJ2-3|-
TGTGCCAGCAGTAACCGGGACAGCGGGACAGATACGCAGTATTTT
CASSNRDSGTDTQYF
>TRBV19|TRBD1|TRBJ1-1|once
TGTGCCAGTAGTACCAGGACAGGGGCGAACACTGAAGCTTTCTTT
CASSTRTGANTEAFF
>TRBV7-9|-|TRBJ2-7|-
TGTGCCAGCAGCTACACAGGGCTCCCCTACGAGCAGTACTTC
CASSYTGLPYEQYF
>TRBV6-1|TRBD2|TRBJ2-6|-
TGTGCCAGCAGTGAAGTAGCGGGGGGGCTTCCTGGGGCCAACGTCCTGACTTTC
CASSEVAGGLPGANVLTF
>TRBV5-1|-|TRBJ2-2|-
TGCGCCAGCAGCGAAACCGGGACGGCTAACACCGGGGAGCTGTTTTTT
CASSETGTANTGELFF
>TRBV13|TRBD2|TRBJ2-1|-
TGTGCCAGCAGCCTAGTGGGACCTAGCGGTCTTTCCTACAATGAGCAGTTCTTC
CASSLVGPSGLSYNEQFF
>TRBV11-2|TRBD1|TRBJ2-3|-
TGTGCCAGCAGCCCCTGGGGACAGGTCTCCACAGATACGCAGTATTTT
CASSPWGQVSTDTQYF
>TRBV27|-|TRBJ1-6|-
TGTGCCAGCAGTCCCGACGGTCTTAACAGACCCCTCCACTTT
CASSPDGLNRPLHF
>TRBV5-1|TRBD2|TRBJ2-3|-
TGCGCCGGAAAAGCGGGGGGGCTTGGAGATACGCAGTATTTT
CAGKAGGLGDTQYF
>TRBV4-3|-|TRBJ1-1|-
TGCGCCAGCAGCCAAGTGGTAGGCAGGGGCCTGAACACTGAAGCTTTCTTT
CASSQVVGRGLNTEAFF
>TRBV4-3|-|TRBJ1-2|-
TGCGCCAGCAGCCAAGATCGGGGACACCCGGGCAACTATGGCTACACCTTC
CASSQDRGHPGNYGYTF
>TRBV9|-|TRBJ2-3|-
TGTGCCAGCAGCGTAGGTTGGGCAGCAGATACGCAGTATTTT
CASSVGWAADTQYF
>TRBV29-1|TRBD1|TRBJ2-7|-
TGCAGCGTCCGGACAGGAGCTGGGGGCGAGCAGTACTTC
CSVRTGAGGEQYF
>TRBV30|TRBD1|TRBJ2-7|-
TGTGCCTGGAACCAGGGGGCAAAGTACGAGCAGTACTTC
CAWNQGAKYEQYF
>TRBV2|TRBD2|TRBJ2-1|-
TGTGCCAGCAGCCTACGTAGCGGGGGGAATGAGCAGTTCTTC
CASSLRSGGNEQFF
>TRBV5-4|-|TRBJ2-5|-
TGTGCCAGCAGTAAGGAAGAGACCCAGTACTTC
CASSKEETQYF
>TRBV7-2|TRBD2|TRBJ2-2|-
TGTGCCAGCAGCCTCCGGCTAGCGGCCGGGGAGCTGTTTTTT
CASSLRLAAGELFF
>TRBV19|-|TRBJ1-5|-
TGTGCCAGTACCTTAAGAGGGGGCAATCAGCCCCAGCATTTT
CASTLRGGNQPQHF
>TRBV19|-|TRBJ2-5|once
TGTGCCAGTAGTACAACCTTGGGGGGGACCCAGTACTTC
CASSTTLGGTQYF
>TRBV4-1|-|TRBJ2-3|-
TGCGCCAGCAGCCAAGTCTTCAGGGAAGACACAGATACGCAGTATTTT
CASSQVFREDTDTQYF
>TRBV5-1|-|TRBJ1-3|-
TGCGCCAGCAGCTCCGCGTCGGGTCCCACCTCTGGAAACACCATATATTTT
CASSSASGPTSGNTIYF
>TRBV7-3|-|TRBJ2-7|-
TGTGCCAGCAGCTTAACTTTGGTGGGGGTCCACGAGCAGTACTTC
CASSLTLVGVHEQYF
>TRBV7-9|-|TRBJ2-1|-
TGTGCCAGCAGCTTAGTTTCGGGGTACGAGCAGTTCTTC
CASSLVSGYEQFF
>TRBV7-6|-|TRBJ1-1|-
TGTGCCAGCAGCTTAAGCAGGGGAGTAAAAGGCACTGAAGCTTTCTTT
CASSLSRGVKGTEAFF
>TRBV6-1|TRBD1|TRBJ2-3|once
TGTGCCAGCAGTGAAACCCCGGGACAGGGAAGTGCGGATACGCAGTATTTT
CASSETPGQGSADTQYF
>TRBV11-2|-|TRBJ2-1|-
TGTGCCAGCAGCAGACTAGTTGCCCGCGATGAGCAGTTCTTC
CASSRLVARDEQFF
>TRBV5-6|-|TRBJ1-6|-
TGTGCCAGCAGCCCCGTCGGGAGGGGTCGGGGGTATAATTCACCCCTCCACTTT
CASSPVGRGRGYNSPLHF